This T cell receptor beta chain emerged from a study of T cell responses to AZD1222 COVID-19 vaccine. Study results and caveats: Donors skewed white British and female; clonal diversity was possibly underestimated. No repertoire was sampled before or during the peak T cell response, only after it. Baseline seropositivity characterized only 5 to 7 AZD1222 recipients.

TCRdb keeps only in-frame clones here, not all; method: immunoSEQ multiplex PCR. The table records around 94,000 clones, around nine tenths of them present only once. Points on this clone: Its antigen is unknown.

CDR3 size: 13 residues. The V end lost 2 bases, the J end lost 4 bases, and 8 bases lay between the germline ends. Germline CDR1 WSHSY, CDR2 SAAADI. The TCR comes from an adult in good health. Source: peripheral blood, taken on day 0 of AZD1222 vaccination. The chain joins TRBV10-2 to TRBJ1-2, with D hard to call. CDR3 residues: CASSELGGYGYTF. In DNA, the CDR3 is TGCGCCAGCAGTGAGCTAGGTGGCTATGGCTACACCTTC.